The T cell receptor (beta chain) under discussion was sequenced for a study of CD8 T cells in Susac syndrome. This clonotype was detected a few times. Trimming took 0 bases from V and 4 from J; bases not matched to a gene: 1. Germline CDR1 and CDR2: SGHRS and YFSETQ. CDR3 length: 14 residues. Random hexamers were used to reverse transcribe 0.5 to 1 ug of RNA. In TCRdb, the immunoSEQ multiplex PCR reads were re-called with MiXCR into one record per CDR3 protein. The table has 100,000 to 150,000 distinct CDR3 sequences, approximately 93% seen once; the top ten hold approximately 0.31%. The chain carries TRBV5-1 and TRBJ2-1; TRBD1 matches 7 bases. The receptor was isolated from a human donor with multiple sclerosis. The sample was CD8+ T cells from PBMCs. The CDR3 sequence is CASSLGTGYNEQFF. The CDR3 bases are TGCGCCAGCAGCTTGGGGACAGGTTACAATGAGCAGTTCTTC.